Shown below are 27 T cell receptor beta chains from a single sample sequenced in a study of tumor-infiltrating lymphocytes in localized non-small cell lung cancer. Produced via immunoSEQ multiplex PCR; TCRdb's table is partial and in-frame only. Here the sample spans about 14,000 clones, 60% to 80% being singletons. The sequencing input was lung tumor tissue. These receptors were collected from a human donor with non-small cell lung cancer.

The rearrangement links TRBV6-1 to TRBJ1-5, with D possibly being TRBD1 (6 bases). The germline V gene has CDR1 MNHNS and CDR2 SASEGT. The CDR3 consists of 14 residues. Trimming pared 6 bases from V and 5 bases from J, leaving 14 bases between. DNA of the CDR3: TGTGCCAGCAGGGAATCCGACAGGCATCAGCCCCAGCATTTT. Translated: CASRESDRHQPQHF.

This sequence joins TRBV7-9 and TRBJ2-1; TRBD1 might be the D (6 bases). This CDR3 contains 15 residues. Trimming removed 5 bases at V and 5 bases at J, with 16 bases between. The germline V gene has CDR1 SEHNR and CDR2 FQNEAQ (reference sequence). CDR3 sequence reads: CASSPPGQIDNEQFF. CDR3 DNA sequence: TGTGCCAGCAGCCCCCCCGGACAGATAGACAATGAGCAGTTCTTC.

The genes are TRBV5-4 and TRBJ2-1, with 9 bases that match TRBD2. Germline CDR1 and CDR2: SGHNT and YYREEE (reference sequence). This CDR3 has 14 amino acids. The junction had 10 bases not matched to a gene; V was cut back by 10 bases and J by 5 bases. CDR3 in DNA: TGTGCCGCGGGCGCGGGGGGGCCCCACAATGAGCAGTTCTTC. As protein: CAAGAGGPHNEQFF.

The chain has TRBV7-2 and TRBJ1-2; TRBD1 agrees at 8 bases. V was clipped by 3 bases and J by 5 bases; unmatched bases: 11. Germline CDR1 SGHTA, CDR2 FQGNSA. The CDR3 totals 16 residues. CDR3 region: CASSFITQGGRYGYTF. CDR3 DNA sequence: TGTGCCAGCAGCTTCATCACACAGGGGGGAAGGTATGGCTACACCTTC.

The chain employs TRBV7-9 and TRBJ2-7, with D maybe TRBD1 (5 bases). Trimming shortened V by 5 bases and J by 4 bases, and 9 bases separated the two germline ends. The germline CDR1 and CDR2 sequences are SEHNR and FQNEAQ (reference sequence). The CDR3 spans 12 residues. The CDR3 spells CASSQTEYEQYF. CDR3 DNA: TGTGCCAGCAGCCAGACAGAGTACGAGCAGTACTTC.

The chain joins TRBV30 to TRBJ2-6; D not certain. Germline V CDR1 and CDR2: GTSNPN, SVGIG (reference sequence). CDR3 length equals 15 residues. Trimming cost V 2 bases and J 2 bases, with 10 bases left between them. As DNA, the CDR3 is TGTGCCTGGAGTAGGGCGGTCCCTGGGGCCAACGTCCTGACTTTC. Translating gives CAWSRAVPGANVLTF.

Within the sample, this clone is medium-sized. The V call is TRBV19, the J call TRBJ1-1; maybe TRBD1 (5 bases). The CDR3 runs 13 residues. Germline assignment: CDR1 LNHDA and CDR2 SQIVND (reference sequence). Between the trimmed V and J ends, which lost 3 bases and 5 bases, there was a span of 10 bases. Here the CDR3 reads CASSIPRETEAFF. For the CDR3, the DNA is TGTGCCAGTAGTATCCCCAGGGAAACTGAAGCTTTCTTT.

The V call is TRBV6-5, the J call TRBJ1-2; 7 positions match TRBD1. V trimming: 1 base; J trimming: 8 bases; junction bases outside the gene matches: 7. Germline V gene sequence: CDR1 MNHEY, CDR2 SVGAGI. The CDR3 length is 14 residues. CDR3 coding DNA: TGTGCCAGCAGTTACTTTGGACAGGAGGGGGGCTACACCTTC. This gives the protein CASSYFGQEGGYTF.

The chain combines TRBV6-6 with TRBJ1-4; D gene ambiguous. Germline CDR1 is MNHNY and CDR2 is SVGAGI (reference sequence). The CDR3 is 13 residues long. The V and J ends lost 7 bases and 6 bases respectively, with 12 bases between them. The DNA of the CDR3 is TGTGCCAGCACCTTAAGTGGGGATGAAAAACTGTTTTTT. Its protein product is CASTLSGDEKLFF.

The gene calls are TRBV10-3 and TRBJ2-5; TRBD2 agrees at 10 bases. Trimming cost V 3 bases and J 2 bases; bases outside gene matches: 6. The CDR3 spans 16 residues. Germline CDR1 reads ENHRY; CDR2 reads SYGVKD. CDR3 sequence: CAISDQAGGKQETQYF. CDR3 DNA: TGTGCCATCAGTGACCAAGCGGGGGGGAAACAAGAGACCCAGTACTTC.

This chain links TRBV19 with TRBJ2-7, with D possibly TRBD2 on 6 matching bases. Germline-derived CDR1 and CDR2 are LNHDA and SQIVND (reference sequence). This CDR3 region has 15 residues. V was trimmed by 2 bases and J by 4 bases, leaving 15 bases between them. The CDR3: CASSITRSGGYEQYF. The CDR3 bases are TGTGCCAGTAGTATAACGAGGTCTGGGGGGTACGAGCAGTACTTC. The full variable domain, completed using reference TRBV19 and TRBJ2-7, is DGGITQSPKYLFRKEGQNVTLSCEQNLNHDAMYWYRQDPGQGLRLIYYSQIVNDFQKGDIAEGYSVSREKKESFPLTVTSAQKNPTAFYLCASSITRSGGYEQYFGPGTRLTVT.

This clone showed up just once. For the CDR3, the DNA is TGTGCCAGCAGCCAAGATGGGGAGGGGCAGGGCGGTTCACCCCTCCACTTT. It codes for CASSQDGEGQGGSPLHF. The rearrangement uses TRBV4-2 and TRBJ1-6; TRBD1 is a possible D gene (5 bases). V lost 0 bases and J lost 9, with 18 bases in between. The CDR3 has 17 residues. Germline V gene lookup returns CDR1 LGHNA and CDR2 YNFKEQ.

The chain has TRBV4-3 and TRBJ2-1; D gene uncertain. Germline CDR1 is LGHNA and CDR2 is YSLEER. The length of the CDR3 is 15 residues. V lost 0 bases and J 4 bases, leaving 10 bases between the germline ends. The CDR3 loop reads CASSQDGSRYNEQFF. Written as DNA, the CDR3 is TGCGCCAGCAGCCAAGATGGGTCCCGGTACAATGAGCAGTTCTTC.

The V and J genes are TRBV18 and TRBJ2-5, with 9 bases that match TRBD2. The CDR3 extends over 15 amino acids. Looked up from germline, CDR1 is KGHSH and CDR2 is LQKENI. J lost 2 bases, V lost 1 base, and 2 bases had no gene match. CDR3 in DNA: TGTGCCAGCTCACCACAGGCGGGGGGGCAAGAGACCCAGTACTTC. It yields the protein CASSPQAGGQETQYF.

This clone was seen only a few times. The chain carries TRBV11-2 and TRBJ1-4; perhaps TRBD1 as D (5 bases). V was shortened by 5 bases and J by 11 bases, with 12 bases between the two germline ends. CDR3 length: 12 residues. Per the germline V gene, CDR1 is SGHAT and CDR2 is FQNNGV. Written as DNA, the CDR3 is TGTGCCAGCAGCCTTAGTCCAGGGAAACTGTTTTTT. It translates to CASSLSPGKLFF. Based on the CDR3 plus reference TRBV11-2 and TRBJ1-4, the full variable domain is EAGVAQSPRYKIIEKRQSVAFWCNPISGHATLYWYQQILGQGPKLLIQFQNNGVVDDSQLPKDRFSAERLKGVDSTLKIQPAKLEDSAVYLCASSLSPGKLFFGSGTQLSVL.

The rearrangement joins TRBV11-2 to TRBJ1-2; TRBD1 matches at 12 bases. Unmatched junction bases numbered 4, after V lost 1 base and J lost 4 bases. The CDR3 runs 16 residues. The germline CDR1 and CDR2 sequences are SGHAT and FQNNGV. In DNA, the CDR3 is TGTGCCAGCAGCTTAGCTGGGACAGGGGGCGGCTATGGCTACACCTTC. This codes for CASSLAGTGGGYGYTF.

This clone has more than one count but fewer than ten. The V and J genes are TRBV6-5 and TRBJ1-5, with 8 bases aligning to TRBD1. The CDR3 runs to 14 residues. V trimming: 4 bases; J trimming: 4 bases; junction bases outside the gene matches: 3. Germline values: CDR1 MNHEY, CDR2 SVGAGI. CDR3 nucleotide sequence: TGTGCCAGCAGTTCTCGGACAGGGAATCAGCCCCAGCATTTT. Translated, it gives CASSSRTGNQPQHF.

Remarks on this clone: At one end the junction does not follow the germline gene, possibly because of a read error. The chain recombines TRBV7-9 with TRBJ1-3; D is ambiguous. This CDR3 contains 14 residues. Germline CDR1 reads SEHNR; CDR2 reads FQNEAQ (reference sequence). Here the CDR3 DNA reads TGTGCCAGCAGCCTAGCCCATCCTGGAAACACCATATATTTT. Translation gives CASSLAHPGNTIYF.

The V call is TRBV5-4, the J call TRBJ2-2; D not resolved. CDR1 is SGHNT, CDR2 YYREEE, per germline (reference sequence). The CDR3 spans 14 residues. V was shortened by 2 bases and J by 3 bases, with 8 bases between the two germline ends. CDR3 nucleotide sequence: TGTGCCAGCAGCTTTCAGTCCCACACCGGGGAGCTGTTTTTT. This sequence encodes CASSFQSHTGELFF. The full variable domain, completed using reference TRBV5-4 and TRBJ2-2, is ETGVTQSPTHLIKTRGQQVTLRCSSQSGHNTVSWYQQALGQGPQFIFQYYREEENGRGNFPPRFSGLQFPNYSSELNVNALELDDSALYLCASSFQSHTGELFFGEGSRLTVL.

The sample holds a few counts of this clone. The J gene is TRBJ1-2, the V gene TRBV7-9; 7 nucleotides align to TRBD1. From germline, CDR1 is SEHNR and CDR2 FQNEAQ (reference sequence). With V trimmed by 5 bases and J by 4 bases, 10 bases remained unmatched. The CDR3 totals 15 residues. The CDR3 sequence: CASSDVLGTAYGYTF. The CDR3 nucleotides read TGTGCCAGCAGCGACGTACTAGGGACAGCCTATGGCTACACCTTC.

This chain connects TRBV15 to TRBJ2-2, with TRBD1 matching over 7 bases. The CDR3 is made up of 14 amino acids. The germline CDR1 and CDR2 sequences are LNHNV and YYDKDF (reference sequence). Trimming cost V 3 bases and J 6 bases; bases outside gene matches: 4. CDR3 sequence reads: CATSSNRGAGELFF. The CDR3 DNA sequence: TGTGCCACCAGCAGTAACAGGGGCGCCGGGGAGCTGTTTTTT.

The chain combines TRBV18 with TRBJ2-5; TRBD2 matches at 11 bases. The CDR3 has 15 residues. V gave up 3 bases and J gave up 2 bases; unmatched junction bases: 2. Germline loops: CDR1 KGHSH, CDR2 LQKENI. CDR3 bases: TGTGCCAGCTCACCGGGACTAGCGGCTCAAGAGACCCAGTACTTC. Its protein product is CASSPGLAAQETQYF. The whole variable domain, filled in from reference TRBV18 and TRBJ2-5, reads NAGVMQNPRHLVRRRGQEARLRCSPMKGHSHVYWYRQLPEEGLKFMVYLQKENIIDESGMPKERFSAEFPKEGPSILRIQQVVRGDSAAYFCASSPGLAAQETQYFGPGTRLLVL.

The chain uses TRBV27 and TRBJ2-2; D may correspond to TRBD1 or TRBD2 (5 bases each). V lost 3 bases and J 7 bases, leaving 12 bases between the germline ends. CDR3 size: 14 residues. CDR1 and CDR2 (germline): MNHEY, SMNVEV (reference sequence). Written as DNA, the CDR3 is TGTGCCAGCAGTTTCGGGGCGGCGGGCGGGGAGCTGTTTTTT. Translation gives CASSFGAAGGELFF.

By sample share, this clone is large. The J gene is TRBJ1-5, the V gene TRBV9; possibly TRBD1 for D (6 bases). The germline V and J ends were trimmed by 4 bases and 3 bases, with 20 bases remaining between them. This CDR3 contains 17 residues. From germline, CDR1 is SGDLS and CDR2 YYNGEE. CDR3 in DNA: TGTGCCAGCAGCCCCGGGGCAGGGGAGTTGAACAATCAGCCCCAGCATTTT. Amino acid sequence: CASSPGAGELNNQPQHF.

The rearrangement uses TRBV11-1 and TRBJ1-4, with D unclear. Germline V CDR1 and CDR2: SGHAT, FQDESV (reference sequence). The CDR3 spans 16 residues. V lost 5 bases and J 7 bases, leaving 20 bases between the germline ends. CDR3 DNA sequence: TGTGCCAGCAGCCCCGGTGTGGGAAGAACGGGTGAAAAACTGTTTTTT. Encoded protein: CASSPGVGRTGEKLFF.

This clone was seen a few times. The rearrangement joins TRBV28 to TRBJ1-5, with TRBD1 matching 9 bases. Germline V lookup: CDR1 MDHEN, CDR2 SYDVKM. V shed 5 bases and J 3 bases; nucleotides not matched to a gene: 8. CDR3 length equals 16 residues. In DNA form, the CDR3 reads TGTGCCAGCAGTCTAAGGACAGGGGTCACCAATCAGCCCCAGCATTTT. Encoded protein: CASSLRTGVTNQPQHF.

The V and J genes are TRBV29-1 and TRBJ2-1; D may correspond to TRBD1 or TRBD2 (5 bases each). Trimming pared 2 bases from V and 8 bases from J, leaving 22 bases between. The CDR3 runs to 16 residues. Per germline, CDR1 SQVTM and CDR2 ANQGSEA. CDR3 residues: CSVENRGGGTGHEQFF. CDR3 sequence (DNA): TGCAGCGTTGAAAACCGGGGTGGGGGAACGGGCCATGAGCAGTTCTTC.